What follows is one T cell receptor (beta chain) and its context. This entry comes from a study of blood T cell repertoires in COVID-19. The overall study: Samples representing acute and convalescent COVID-19 were sourced from the United States, Italy and Spain.

V lost 6 bases to trimming and J lost 3 bases; unmatched junction nucleotides: 6. Germline V gene lookup returns CDR1 LGHNT and CDR2 FRNRAP. The CDR3 spans 15 residues. Sequencing used immunoSEQ multiplex PCR; TCRdb keeps in-frame clones, though not all of them. The sample lists approximately 100,000 clones, about 80% seen once, with roughly 3.3% in the top ten. This receptor was taken from a woman older than 75 with active or convalescent COVID-19. What was sequenced was peripheral blood. The rearrangement uses TRBV12-5 and TRBJ1-5; the match to TRBD1 covers 9 bases. The CDR3: CASGATGGVNQPQHF. DNA for the CDR3: TGTGCTAGTGGGGCTACAGGGGGCGTCAATCAGCCCCAGCATTTT.